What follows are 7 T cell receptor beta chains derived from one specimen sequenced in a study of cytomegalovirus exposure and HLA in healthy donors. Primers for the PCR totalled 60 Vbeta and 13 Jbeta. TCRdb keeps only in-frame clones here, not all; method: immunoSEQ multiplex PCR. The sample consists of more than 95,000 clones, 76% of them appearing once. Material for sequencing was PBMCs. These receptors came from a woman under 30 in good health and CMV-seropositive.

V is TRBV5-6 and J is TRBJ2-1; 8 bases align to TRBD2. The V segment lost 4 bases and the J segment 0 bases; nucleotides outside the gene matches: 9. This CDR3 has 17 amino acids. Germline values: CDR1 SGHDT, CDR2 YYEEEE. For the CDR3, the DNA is TGTGCCAGCAGCCGTACGATACTAGCGGTCTCCTACAATGAGCAGTTCTTC. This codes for CASSRTILAVSYNEQFF.

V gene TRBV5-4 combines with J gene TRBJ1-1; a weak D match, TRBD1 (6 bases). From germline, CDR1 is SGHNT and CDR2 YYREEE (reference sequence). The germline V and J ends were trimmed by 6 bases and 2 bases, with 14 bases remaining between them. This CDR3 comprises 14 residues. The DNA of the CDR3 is TGTGCCAGCACCCCCGGACAGACTAACACTGAAGCTTTCTTT. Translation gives CASTPGQTNTEAFF.

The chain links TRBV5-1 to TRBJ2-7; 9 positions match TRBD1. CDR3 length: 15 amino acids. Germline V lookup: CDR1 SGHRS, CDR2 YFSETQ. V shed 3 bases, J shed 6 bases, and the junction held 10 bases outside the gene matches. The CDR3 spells CASSSGGTGLREQYF. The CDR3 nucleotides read TGCGCCAGCAGCTCAGGGGGGACAGGGCTCCGCGAGCAGTACTTC.

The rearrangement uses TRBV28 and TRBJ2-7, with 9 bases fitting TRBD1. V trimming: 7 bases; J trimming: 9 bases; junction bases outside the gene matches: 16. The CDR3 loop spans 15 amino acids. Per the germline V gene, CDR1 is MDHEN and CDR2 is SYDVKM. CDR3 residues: CASTFEGQGSSGQYF. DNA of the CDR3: TGTGCCAGCACCTTCGAGGGACAGGGTTCGAGTGGGCAGTACTTC.

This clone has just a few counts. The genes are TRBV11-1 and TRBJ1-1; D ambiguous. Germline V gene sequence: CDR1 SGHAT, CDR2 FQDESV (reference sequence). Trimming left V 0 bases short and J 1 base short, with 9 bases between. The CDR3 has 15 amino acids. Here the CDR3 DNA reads TGTGCCAGCAGCTTAGCTAGGGCGGGGAACACTGAAGCTTTCTTT. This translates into CASSLARAGNTEAFF.

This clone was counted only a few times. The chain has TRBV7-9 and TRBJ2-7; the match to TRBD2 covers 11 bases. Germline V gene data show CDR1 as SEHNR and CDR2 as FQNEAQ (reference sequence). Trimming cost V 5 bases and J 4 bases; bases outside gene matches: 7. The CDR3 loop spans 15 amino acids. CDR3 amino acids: CASSPLTSGVYEQYF. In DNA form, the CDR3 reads TGTGCCAGCAGCCCCTTGACTAGCGGGGTTTACGAGCAGTACTTC.

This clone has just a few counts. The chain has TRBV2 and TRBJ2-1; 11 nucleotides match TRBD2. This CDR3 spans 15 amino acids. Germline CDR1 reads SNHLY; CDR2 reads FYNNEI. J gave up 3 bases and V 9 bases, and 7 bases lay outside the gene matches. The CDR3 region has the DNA TGTGCCAGAGATAGCGGGAGGGCCCTCTACAATGAGCAGTTCTTC. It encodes CARDSGRALYNEQFF. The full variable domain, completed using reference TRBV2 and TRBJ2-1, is EPEVTQTPSHQVTQMGQEVILRCVPISNHLYFYWYRQILGQKVEFLVSFYNNEISEKSEIFDDQFSVERPDGSNFTLKIRSTKLEDSAMYFCARDSGRALYNEQFFGPGTRLTVL.